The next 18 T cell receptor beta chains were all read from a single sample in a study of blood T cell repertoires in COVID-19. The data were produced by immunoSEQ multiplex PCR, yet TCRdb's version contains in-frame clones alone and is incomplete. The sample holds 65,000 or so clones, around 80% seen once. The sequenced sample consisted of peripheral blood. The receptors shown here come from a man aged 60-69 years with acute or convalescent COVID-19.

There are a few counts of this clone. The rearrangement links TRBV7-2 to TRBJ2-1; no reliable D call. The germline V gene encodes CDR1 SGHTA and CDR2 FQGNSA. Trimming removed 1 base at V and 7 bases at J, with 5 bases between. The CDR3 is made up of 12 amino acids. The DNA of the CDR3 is TGTGCCAGCAGCTTAGACTGGAATGAGCAGTTCTTC. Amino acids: CASSLDWNEQFF.

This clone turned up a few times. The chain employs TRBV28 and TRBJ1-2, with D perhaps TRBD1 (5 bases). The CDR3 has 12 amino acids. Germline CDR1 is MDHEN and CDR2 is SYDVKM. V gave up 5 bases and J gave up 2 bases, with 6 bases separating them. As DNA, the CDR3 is TGTGCCAGCAGTGCAGGGAACTATGGCTACACCTTC. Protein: CASSAGNYGYTF.

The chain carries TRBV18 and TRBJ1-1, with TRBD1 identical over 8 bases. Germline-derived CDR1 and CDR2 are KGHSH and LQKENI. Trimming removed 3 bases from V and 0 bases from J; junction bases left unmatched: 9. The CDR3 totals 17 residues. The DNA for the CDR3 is TGTGCCAGCTCACCTTGGACAGGGCGGTGGATGAACACTGAAGCTTTCTTT. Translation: CASSPWTGRWMNTEAFF.

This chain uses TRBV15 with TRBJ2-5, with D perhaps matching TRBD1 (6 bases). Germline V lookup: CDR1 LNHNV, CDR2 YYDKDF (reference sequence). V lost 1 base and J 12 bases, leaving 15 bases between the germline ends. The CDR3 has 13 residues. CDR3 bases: TGTGCCACCAGCAGAGGTCAAAAGGGGGTCAAGTACTTC. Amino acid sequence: CATSRGQKGVKYF.

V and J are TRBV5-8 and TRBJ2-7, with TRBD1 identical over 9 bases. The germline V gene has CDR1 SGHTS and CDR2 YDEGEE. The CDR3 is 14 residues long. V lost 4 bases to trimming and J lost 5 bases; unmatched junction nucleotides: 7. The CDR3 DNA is TGTGCCAGCAGCCCGCGGACAGGGGTGAACGAGCAGTACTTC. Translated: CASSPRTGVNEQYF.

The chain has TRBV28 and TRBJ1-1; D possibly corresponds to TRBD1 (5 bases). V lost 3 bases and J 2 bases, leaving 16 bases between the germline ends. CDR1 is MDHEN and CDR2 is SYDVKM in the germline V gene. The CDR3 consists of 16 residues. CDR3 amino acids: CASSFGGRGENTEAFF. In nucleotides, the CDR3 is TGTGCCAGCAGTTTCGGGGGTCGGGGAGAAAACACTGAAGCTTTCTTT.

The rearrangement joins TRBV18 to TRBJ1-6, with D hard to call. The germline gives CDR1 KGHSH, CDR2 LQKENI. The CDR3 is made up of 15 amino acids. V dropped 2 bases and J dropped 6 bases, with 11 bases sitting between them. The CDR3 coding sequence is TGTGCCAGCTCACCATCTACCGGGTTTAATTCACCCCTCCACTTT. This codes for CASSPSTGFNSPLHF.

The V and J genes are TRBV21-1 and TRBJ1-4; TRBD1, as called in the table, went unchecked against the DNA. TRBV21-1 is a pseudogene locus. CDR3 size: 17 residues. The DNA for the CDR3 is TGTGCCAGAAAGGGACAGGGGATTTTCACAACTAATGAAAAACTGTTTTTT. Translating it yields CARKGQGIFTTNEKLFF.

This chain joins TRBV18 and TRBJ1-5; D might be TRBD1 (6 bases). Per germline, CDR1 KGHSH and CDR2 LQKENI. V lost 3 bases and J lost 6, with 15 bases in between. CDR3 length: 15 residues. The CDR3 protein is CASSPPGAQGQPQHF. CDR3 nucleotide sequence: TGTGCCAGCTCACCGCCCGGGGCACAGGGTCAGCCCCAGCATTTT.

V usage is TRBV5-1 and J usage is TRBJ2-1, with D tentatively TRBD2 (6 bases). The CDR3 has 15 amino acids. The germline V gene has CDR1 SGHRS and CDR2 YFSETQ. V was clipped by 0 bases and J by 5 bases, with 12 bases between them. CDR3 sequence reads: CASSLGGLNNNEQFF. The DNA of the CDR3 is TGCGCCAGCAGCTTGGGGGGACTTAATAACAATGAGCAGTTCTTC.

Here the CDR3 reads CASTRTSGGNEQFF. DNA of the CDR3: TGTGCCAGTACCCGGACTAGCGGGGGCAATGAGCAGTTCTTC. This chain connects TRBV19 to TRBJ2-1, with 13 nucleotides matching TRBD2. This CDR3 has 14 amino acids. Germline V gene sequence: CDR1 LNHDA, CDR2 SQIVND (reference sequence). The ends lost 7 bases at V and 6 bases at J; junction bases unmatched: 3.

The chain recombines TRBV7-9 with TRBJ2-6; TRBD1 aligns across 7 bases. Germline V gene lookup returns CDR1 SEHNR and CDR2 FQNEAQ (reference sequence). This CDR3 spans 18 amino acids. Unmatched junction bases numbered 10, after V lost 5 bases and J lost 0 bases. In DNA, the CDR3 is TGTGCCAGCAGCCCATGGGGACAGTCTTACTCTGGGGCCAACGTCCTGACTTTC. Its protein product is CASSPWGQSYSGANVLTF.

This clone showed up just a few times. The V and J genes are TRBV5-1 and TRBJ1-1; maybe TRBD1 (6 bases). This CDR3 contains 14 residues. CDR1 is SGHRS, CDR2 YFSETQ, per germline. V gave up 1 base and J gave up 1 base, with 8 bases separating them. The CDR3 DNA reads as TGCGCCAGCAGCTTGACAGGGACGAACACTGAAGCTTTCTTT. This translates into CASSLTGTNTEAFF.

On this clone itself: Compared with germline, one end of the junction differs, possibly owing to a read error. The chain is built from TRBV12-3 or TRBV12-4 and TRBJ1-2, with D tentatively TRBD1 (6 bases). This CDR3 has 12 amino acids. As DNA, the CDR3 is TGTGCCAGCAGTTTAGGGAAGGGGGATTGGGGCTTC. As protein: CASSLGKGDWGF.

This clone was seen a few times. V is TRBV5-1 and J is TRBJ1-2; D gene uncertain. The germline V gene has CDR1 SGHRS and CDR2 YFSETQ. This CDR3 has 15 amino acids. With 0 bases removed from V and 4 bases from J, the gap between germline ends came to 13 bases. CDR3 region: CASSLGRTGSYGYTF. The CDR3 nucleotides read TGCGCCAGCAGCTTGGGTAGGACGGGATCCTATGGCTACACCTTC.

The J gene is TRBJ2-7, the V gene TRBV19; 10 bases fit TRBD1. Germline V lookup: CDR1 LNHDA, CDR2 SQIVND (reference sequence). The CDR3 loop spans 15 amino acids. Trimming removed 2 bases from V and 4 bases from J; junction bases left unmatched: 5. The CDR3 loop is CASSIRTGGSYEQYF. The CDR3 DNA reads TGTGCCAGTAGTATAAGGACAGGGGGGTCTTACGAGCAGTACTTC.

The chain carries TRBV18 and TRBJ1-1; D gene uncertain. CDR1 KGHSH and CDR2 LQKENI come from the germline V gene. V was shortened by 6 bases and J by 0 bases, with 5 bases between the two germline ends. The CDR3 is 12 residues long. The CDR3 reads CASSRMNTEAFF. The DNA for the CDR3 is TGTGCCAGCTCGCGAATGAACACTGAAGCTTTCTTT.

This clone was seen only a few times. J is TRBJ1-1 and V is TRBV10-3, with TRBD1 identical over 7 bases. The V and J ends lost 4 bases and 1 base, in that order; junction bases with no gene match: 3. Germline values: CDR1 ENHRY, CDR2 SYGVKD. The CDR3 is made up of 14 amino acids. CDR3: CAISGGQPNTEAFF. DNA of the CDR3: TGTGCCATCAGTGGGGGACAGCCGAACACTGAAGCTTTCTTT.